The TCR beta chain under discussion was sequenced for a study of neurological immune-mediated disorders. Whole-study results and caveats: The absence of any CDR3 amino acid sequence shared by expanded clones across subjects suggests that repertoires were private in all groups.

The cDNA was synthesized by 5'RACE incorporating 10-nucleotide random UMIs. A single run covered 15-18 subjects with over 180 million TCR-beta sequences. TCRdb re-derived calls from the 5' RACE reads in MiXCR, one entry per CDR3 protein. The sample includes about 43,000 distinct CDR3 sequences, roughly 13% of them seen just once. V lost 4 bases and J lost 0; bases outside the gene matches: 12. Germline assignment: CDR1 MNHEY and CDR2 SMNVEV (reference sequence). The CDR3 contains 18 residues. This clonotype came up many times. The antigen remains unidentified. This TCR derives from a female donor in good health. Sequencing used PBMCs. V usage is TRBV27 and J usage is TRBJ1-5, with 7 bases matching TRBD1. CDR3 region: CASSSGGSLIYSNQPQHF. In DNA form, the CDR3 reads TGTGCCAGCAGTTCAGGGGGGAGCCTCATATATAGCAATCAGCCCCAGCATTTT.